The sequence of this T cell receptor (beta chain) was determined in a study of cytomegalovirus exposure and HLA in healthy donors. Use of 60 Vbeta and 13 Jbeta primers characterized the PCR. This table comes from immunoSEQ multiplex PCR, and its TCRdb copy is limited to in-frame clones, with some not included. The table records 140,000 or so clones, 75% to 85% of them present only once. The CDR3 runs 16 residues. V gene TRBV21-1 combines with J gene TRBJ2-3; the table calls TRBD2, which could not be checked here. TRBV21-1 is marked as a pseudogene. Sequenced: PBMCs. The clonotype was recovered from a man aged 40-49 years in good health and CMV-seronegative. The CDR3 coding sequence is TGTGCCAGCAGCAGAGGGCGGGGGGCCCCACCGGATACGCAGTATTTT. Translated, it gives CASSRGRGAPPDTQYF.